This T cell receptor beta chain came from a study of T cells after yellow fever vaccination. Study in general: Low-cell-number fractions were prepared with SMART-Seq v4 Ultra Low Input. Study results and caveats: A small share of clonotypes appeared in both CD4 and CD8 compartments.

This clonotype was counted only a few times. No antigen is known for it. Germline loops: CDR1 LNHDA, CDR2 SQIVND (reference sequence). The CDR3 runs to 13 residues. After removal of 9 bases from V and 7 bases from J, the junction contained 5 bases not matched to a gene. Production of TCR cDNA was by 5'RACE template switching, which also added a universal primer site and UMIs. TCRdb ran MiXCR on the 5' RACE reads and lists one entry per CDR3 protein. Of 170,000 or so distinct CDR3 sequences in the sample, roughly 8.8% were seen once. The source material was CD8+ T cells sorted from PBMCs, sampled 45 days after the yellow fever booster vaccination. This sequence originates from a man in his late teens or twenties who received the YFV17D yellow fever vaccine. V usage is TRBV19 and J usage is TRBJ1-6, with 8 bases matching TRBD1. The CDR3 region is CASGQGGNSPLHF. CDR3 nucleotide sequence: TGTGCCAGCGGACAGGGCGGGAATTCACCCCTCCACTTT.